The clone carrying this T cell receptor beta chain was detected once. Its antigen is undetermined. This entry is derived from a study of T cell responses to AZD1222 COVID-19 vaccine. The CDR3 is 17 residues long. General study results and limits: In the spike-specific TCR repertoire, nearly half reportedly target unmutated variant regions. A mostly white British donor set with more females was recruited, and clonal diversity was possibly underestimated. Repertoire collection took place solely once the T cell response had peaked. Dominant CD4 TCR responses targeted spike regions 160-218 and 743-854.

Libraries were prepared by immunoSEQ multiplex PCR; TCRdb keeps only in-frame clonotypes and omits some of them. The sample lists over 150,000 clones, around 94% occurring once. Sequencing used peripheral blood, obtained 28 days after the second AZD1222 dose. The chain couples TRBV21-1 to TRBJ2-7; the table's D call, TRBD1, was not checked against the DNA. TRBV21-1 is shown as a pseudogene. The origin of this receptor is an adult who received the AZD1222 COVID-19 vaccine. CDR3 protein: CASSKGEPGQAIYEQYF. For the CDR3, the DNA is TGTGCCAGCAGCAAAGGTGAACCGGGACAGGCGATCTACGAGCAGTACTTC.